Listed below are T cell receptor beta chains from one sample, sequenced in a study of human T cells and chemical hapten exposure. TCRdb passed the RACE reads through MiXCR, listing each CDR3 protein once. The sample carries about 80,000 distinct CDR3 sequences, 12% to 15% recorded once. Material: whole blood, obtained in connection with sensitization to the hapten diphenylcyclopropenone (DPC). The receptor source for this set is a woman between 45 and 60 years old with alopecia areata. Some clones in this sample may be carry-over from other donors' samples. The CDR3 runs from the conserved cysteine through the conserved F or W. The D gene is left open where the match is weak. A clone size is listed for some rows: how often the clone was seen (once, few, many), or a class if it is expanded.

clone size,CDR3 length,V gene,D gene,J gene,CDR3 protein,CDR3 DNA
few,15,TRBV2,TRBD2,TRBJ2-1,CASTERGLEANEQFF,TGTGCCAGCACTGAAAGAGGACTAGAGGCCAATGAGCAGTTCTTC
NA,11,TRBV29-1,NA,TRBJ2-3,CSAAGPDTQYF,TGCAGCGCAGCTGGACCAGATACGCAGTATTTT
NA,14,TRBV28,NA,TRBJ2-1,CASRLADRYNEQFF,TGTGCCAGCCGTTTGGCGGATAGATACAATGAGCAGTTCTTC
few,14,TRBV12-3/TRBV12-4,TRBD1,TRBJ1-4,CASSLGTGLEKLFF,TGTGCCAGCAGTTTGGGGACAGGGCTCGAAAAACTGTTTTTT
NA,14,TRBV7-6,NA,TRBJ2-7,CASSGTIYSNEQYF,TGTGCCAGCAGCGGAACGATATATTCTAACGAGCAGTACTTC
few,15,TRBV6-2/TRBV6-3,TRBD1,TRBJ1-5,CASSSPGTAFQPQHF,TGTGCCAGCAGTTCCCCCGGGACAGCATTTCAGCCCCAGCATTTT
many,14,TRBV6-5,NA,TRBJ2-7,CASSSRDSRREQYF,TGTGCCAGCAGTTCCCGGGACTCGAGGCGAGAGCAGTACTTC
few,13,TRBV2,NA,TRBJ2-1,CASSETDYNEQFF,TGTGCCAGCAGCGAAACCGATTACAATGAGCAGTTCTTC
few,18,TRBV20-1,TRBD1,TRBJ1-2,CSARGIQTGTPNNYGYTF,TGCAGTGCTAGAGGGATTCAGACAGGGACACCAAATAACTATGGCTACACCTTC
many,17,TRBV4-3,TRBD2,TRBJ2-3,CASSQEVAGGSTDTQYF,TGCGCCAGCAGCCAGGAAGTAGCGGGAGGGAGCACAGATACGCAGTATTTT
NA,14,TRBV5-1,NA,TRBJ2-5,CASAGLGIQETQYF,TGCGCCAGCGCGGGGCTAGGGATCCAAGAGACCCAGTACTTC
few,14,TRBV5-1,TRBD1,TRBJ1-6,CASSWTGSNSPLHF,TGCGCCAGCAGCTGGACAGGGTCCAATTCACCCCTCCACTTT
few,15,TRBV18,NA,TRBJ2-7,CASSPRGQGTYEQYF,TGTGCCAGCTCACCACGGGGACAAGGAACCTACGAGCAGTACTTC
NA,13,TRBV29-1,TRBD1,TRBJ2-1,CSVGTGGGGEQFF,TGCAGCGTTGGGACAGGGGGCGGGGGTGAGCAGTTCTTC
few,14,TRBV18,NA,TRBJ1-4,CASSPPDKHGKLFF,TGTGCCAGCTCACCACCGGACAAGCACGGAAAACTGTTTTTT
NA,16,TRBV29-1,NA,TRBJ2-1,CSVEGHSLSQYNEQFF,TGCAGCGTTGAGGGACACAGTTTATCCCAGTACAATGAGCAGTTCTTC
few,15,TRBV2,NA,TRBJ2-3,CASTSEESYTDTQYF,TGTGCCAGCACCTCGGAGGAGTCTTACACAGATACGCAGTATTTT
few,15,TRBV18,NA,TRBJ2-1,CASSPGLGSYNEQFF,TGTGCCAGCTCGCCTGGTTTAGGTTCCTACAATGAGCAGTTCTTC
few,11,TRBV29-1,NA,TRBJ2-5,CSWQNQETQYF,TGCAGCTGGCAAAACCAAGAGACCCAGTACTTC
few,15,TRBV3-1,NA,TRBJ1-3,CASSPQEGGRNTIYF,TGTGCCAGCAGCCCTCAGGAGGGTGGTAGAAACACCATATATTTT
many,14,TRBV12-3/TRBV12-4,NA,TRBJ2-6,CAGAWDSGANVLTF,TGTGCCGGAGCGTGGGACTCTGGGGCCAACGTCCTGACTTTC
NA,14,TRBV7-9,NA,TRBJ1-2,CASIQTPGPYGYTF,TGTGCCAGCATCCAAACTCCAGGACCGTATGGCTACACCTTC
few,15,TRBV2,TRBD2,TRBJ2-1,CASSGLAGYMNEQFF,TGTGCCAGCAGTGGGCTAGCGGGCTATATGAATGAGCAGTTCTTC
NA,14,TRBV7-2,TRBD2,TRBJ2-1,CASRLALTYNEQFF,TGTGCCAGTAGACTAGCGCTTACCTACAATGAGCAGTTCTTC
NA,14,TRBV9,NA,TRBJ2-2,CASSVDYGAGELFF,TGTGCCAGCAGCGTAGACTACGGCGCCGGGGAGCTGTTTTTT
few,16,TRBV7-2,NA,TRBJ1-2,CASSPRAAGPTYGYTF,TGTGCCAGCAGCCCTAGGGCGGCAGGGCCGACCTATGGCTACACCTTC
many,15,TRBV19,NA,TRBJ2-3,CASSTSHGPTDTQYF,TGTGCCAGTAGTACATCGCACGGCCCCACAGATACGCAGTATTTT
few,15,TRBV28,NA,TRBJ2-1,CASSLIEGIHNEQFF,TGTGCCAGCAGTTTAATAGAGGGAATCCACAATGAGCAGTTCTTC
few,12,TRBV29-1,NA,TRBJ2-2,CSGYVENGELFF,TGCAGCGGATACGTTGAGAACGGGGAGCTGTTTTTT
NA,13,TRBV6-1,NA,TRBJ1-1,CASSRKDGTEAFF,TGTGCCAGCAGCAGAAAGGACGGCACTGAAGCTTTCTTT
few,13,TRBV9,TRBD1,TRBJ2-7,CASSADRTYEQYF,TGTGCCAGCAGCGCGGACAGGACCTACGAGCAGTACTTC
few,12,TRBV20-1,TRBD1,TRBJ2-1,CSATRQGDEQFF,TGCAGTGCTACGAGACAGGGCGATGAGCAGTTCTTC
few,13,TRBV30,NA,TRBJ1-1,CAWSVVRGTEAFF,TGTGCCTGGAGTGTTGTGAGGGGCACTGAAGCTTTCTTT